These 18 T cell receptor beta chains were all obtained from the same sample, sequenced in a study of early T cells in non-severe SARS-CoV-2 infection. MiXCR, run by TCRdb on the 5' RACE reads, gives a single entry per CDR3 protein. Of approximately 70,000 distinct CDR3 sequences in the sample, 4.5% to 6% were seen once. The material was whole blood, obtained at baseline. The receptors shown here come from an adult who was a healthcare worker with PCR-confirmed SARS-CoV-2 infection or an uninfected control (not recorded which).

The V gene is TRBV6-5, the J gene TRBJ2-2, with a possible D match to TRBD2 (6 bases). The CDR3 covers 16 residues. Trimming pared 2 bases from V and 0 bases from J, leaving 10 bases between. Germline loops: CDR1 MNHEY, CDR2 SVGAGI. The CDR3 spells CASSYRQRANTGELFF. CDR3 DNA sequence: TGTGCCAGCAGTTACCGGCAGCGGGCGAACACCGGGGAGCTGTTTTTT.

This clonotype was found many times. The V gene is TRBV5-1, the J gene TRBJ1-2, with a weak D call TRBD1 (6 bases). The CDR3 sequence is 14 residues long. V was pared by 1 base and J by 12 bases, with 19 bases between. CDR1 is SGHRS, CDR2 YFSETQ, per germline. The CDR3 loop reads CASSLKGGQARHTF. CDR3 coding DNA: TGCGCCAGCAGCTTGAAGGGGGGGCAGGCGCGCCACACCTTC.

The V gene is TRBV2, the J gene TRBJ2-1; D gene unclear. Between the trimmed V and J ends, which lost 2 bases and 8 bases, there was a span of 13 bases. Germline CDR1 is SNHLY and CDR2 is FYNNEI. There are 14 residues in the CDR3. The CDR3 here is CASSEQVPEDEQFF. CDR3 DNA: TGTGCCAGCAGTGAACAGGTCCCTGAGGATGAGCAGTTCTTC.

This clonotype was recorded many times. This chain joins TRBV13 and TRBJ1-5; maybe TRBD1 (6 bases). The ends were cut back, 5 bases at V and 0 bases at J, with 14 bases in the middle. Germline V gene data show CDR1 as PRHDT and CDR2 as FYEKMQ (reference sequence). The CDR3 runs to 16 residues. The CDR3 DNA reads as TGTGCCAGCAGCCAGGGGCGGGGGTATAGCAATCAGCCCCAGCATTTT. Translation: CASSQGRGYSNQPQHF.

This clonotype turned up a few times. The chain links TRBV5-1 to TRBJ2-5, with D perhaps matching TRBD1 (6 bases). CDR3 length: 15 residues. Germline V gene lookup returns CDR1 SGHRS and CDR2 YFSETQ. V was pared by 4 bases and J by 2 bases, with 15 bases between. DNA of the CDR3: TGCGCCAGCAGCCTCCAGGGACACACGCAAGAGACCCAGTACTTC. Its translation is CASSLQGHTQETQYF.

The chain joins TRBV7-9 to TRBJ1-5; D gene uncertain. CDR1 SEHNR and CDR2 FQNEAQ come from the germline V gene (reference sequence). The CDR3 consists of 12 residues. The V end lost 3 bases, the J end lost 6 bases, and 6 bases lay between the germline ends. CDR3 residues: CASSFAGQPQHF. CDR3 coding DNA: TGTGCCAGCAGCTTCGCGGGTCAGCCCCAGCATTTT.

This clonotype was seen at least ten times. This rearrangement joins TRBV12-3 or TRBV12-4 to TRBJ2-7; 10 bases fit TRBD2. V lost 5 bases and J lost 5; bases outside the gene matches: 6. CDR3 size: 14 residues. The chain's CDR3 is CASSSGGEWNEQYF. The CDR3 DNA reads as TGTGCCAGCAGTAGCGGGGGGGAGTGGAACGAGCAGTACTTC.

This clonotype was observed many times. The chain links TRBV6-5 to TRBJ2-3; possibly TRBD1 for D (5 bases). The germline V and J ends were trimmed by 6 bases and 3 bases, with 10 bases remaining between them. CDR3 size: 13 residues. From germline, CDR1 is MNHEY and CDR2 SVGAGI. CDR3 DNA sequence: TGTGCCAGCAGATGGCAGGGAACAGATACGCAGTATTTT. This sequence encodes CASRWQGTDTQYF.

This clonotype has a count of ten or more. The V and J genes are TRBV7-6 and TRBJ2-5; perhaps TRBD2 as D (5 bases). The V end lost 4 bases, the J end lost 9 bases, and 15 bases lay between the germline ends. The CDR3 extends over 13 amino acids. From germline, CDR1 is SGHVS and CDR2 FNYEAQ. The CDR3 sequence: CASSSDSLTAQYF. As DNA, the CDR3 is TGTGCCAGCAGCTCGGACTCCCTCACGGCCCAGTACTTC.

In its sample, this clonotype was seen many times. The V and J genes are TRBV6-5 and TRBJ1-5; D may be TRBD1 (5 bases). This CDR3 region has 13 residues. V was cut by 8 bases and J by 1 base, with 9 bases left in between. Looked up from germline, CDR1 is MNHEY and CDR2 is SVGAGI. The CDR3 protein is CASSRDSNQPQHF. Written as DNA, the CDR3 is TGTGCCAGCTCAAGGGACAGCAATCAGCCCCAGCATTTT.

The J gene is TRBJ1-5, the V gene TRBV6-1; D uncertain. The CDR3 runs 13 residues. The V gene lost 6 bases and the J gene lost 3 bases, with 9 bases spanning the gap. Germline lookup yields CDR1 MNHNS and CDR2 SASEGT. CDR3 residues: CASSPNNNQPQHF. DNA for the CDR3: TGTGCCAGCAGCCCGAACAACAATCAGCCCCAGCATTTT.

This clonotype has ten or more counts. The genes are TRBV5-5 and TRBJ1-1; D unresolved. This CDR3 comprises 14 residues. V was cut by 1 base and J by 0 bases, with 7 bases left in between. The V gene's germline CDR1 is SGHKS and CDR2 YYEKEE (reference sequence). CDR3 residues: CASSLIVVNTEAFF. Here the CDR3 DNA reads TGTGCCAGCAGCTTGATCGTGGTGAACACTGAAGCTTTCTTT.

This clonotype was seen at least ten times. The V gene is TRBV28, the J gene TRBJ2-1, with TRBD1 matching 7 bases. This CDR3 is 18 amino acids long. Germline trimming cut 2 bases from V and 0 bases from J; bases unmatched to any gene: 10. The germline CDR1 and CDR2 sequences are MDHEN and SYDVKM. CDR3 bases: TGTGCCAGCAGTTTACTACCGGGACAGATGAGCTCCTACAATGAGCAGTTCTTC. This sequence encodes CASSLLPGQMSSYNEQFF.

This clonotype was counted ten times or more. V gene TRBV19 combines with J gene TRBJ2-4, with D unclear. The V end lost 11 bases, the J end lost 1 base, and 12 bases lay between the germline ends. Looked up from germline, CDR1 is LNHDA and CDR2 is SQIVND (reference sequence). The CDR3 has 13 residues. The CDR3 bases are TGTGCCGTGCCGCGGATGGCCAAAAACATTCAGTACTTC. Amino acid sequence: CAVPRMAKNIQYF.

This clonotype was counted ten times or more. This chain connects TRBV3-1 to TRBJ1-4; D gene uncertain. CDR3 length: 15 residues. V was shortened by 4 bases and J by 5 bases, with 14 bases between the two germline ends. Germline CDR1 reads LGHDT; CDR2 reads YNNKEL (reference sequence). The CDR3 DNA reads TGTGCCAGCAGCCCATCGGGTGGGCCAAATGAAAAACTGTTTTTT. It encodes CASSPSGGPNEKLFF.

The chain employs TRBV7-6 and TRBJ1-1; D gene uncertain. The germline V and J ends were trimmed by 5 bases and 3 bases, with 10 bases remaining between them. Germline values: CDR1 SGHVS, CDR2 FNYEAQ. The CDR3 is 13 amino acids. The CDR3 loop is CASSPRADTEAFF. The CDR3, as DNA: TGTGCCAGCAGCCCCCGGGCAGACACTGAAGCTTTCTTT.

This clonotype was counted ten times or more. The genes are TRBV6-1 and TRBJ2-1; 7 bases are shared with TRBD1. J gave up 2 bases and V 5 bases, and 6 bases lay outside the gene matches. CDR3 length equals 15 residues. Germline CDR1 reads MNHNS; CDR2 reads SASEGT. CDR3 loop: CASSLQGTPYNEQFF. The CDR3 nucleotides are TGTGCCAGCAGTCTACAGGGGACCCCCTACAATGAGCAGTTCTTC.

This clonotype was recorded a few times. The rearrangement uses TRBV9 and TRBJ2-1; 8 bases agree with TRBD1. Looked up from germline, CDR1 is SGDLS and CDR2 is YYNGEE. CDR3 length equals 16 residues. Trimming at V came to 4 bases and at J to 7 bases, leaving 13 bases not matched to a gene. The CDR3 sequence is CASSTPDRDAGNEQFF. In nucleotides, the CDR3 is TGTGCCAGCAGCACCCCGGACAGGGATGCGGGGAATGAGCAGTTCTTC.